A single sample gave rise to the 27 T cell receptor beta chains below, sequenced in a study of blood T cell repertoires in COVID-19 (dated by TCRdb to the early 2020s). Libraries were built with the immunoSEQ multiplex PCR assay. The table comes from immuneACCESS by way of TCRdb, which keeps in-frame sequences with V and J called. Part of the clones is missing from these tables; in studies checked, under half for an unresolved V gene and the rest for unknown reasons. The sample table records 400,000 or so clones; about 87% of these occur just once. Approximately 1.9% of the sample is held by the ten biggest clonotypes. The source material was PBMCs or T cells enriched from blood (not recorded which). The receptors originated from a man aged 35-49 years in a cohort exposed to, infected with or recovered from COVID-19 (not recorded which).

The rearrangement joins TRBV7-6 to TRBJ1-2; a weak D match, TRBD1 (5 bases). The germline V gene has CDR1 SGHVS and CDR2 FNYEAQ. Trimming shortened V by 2 bases and J by 4 bases, and 8 bases separated the two germline ends. CDR3 length equals 13 residues. CDR3 loop: CASSLFGAYGYTF. The CDR3 DNA reads TGTGCCAGCAGCTTATTTGGGGCCTATGGCTACACCTTC.

The rearrangement joins TRBV7-9 to TRBJ2-5, with 10 bases lining up with TRBD2. From germline, CDR1 is SEHNR and CDR2 FQNEAQ (reference sequence). The CDR3 spans 15 residues. Trimming at V came to 5 bases and at J to 5 bases, leaving 8 bases not matched to a gene. Here the CDR3 reads CASSTASGRGETQYF. The CDR3 bases are TGTGCCAGCAGCACTGCTAGCGGGAGAGGGGAGACCCAGTACTTC. Combining the CDR3 with reference TRBV7-9 and TRBJ2-5 gives the whole variable domain DTGVSQNPRHKITKRGQNVTFRCDPISEHNRLYWYRQTLGQGPEFLTYFQNEAQLEKSRLLSDRFSAERPKGSFSTLEIQRTEQGDSAMYLCASSTASGRGETQYFGPGTRLLVL.

V usage is TRBV5-8 and J usage is TRBJ2-2; weak D call: TRBD1 (6 bases). The CDR3 covers 15 residues. From germline, CDR1 is SGHTS and CDR2 YDEGEE. Trimming removed 4 bases from V and 4 bases from J, with 14 bases in between. The DNA of the CDR3 is TGTGCCAGCAGCCCACGGACAGCGGCCACCGGGGAGCTGTTTTTT. This codes for CASSPRTAATGELFF.

This clone appeared a few times. This rearrangement joins TRBV6-5 to TRBJ1-1; perhaps TRBD1 as D (6 bases). Trimming took 5 bases from V and 9 from J, leaving 10 bases between them. The germline CDR1 and CDR2 sequences are MNHEY and SVGAGI. This CDR3 has 11 residues. The CDR3 sequence is CASSRDKKAFF. As DNA, the CDR3 is TGTGCCAGCAGTAGGGACAAAAAAGCTTTCTTT.

The J gene is TRBJ1-5, the V gene TRBV27; maybe TRBD1 (6 bases). This CDR3 is built from 12 residues. In germline, CDR1 is MNHEY, CDR2 SMNVEV (reference sequence). V lost 6 bases and J 4 bases, leaving 7 bases between the germline ends. The CDR3 loop is CASRTGNQPQHF. Here the CDR3 DNA reads TGTGCCAGCAGAACAGGGAATCAGCCCCAGCATTTT.

This clone appeared once. The chain is built from TRBV5-1 and TRBJ1-1; 8 positions agree with TRBD1. The CDR3 has 15 amino acids. The germline V gene has CDR1 SGHRS and CDR2 YFSETQ. V dropped 4 bases and J dropped 1; count of bases not matched to a gene: 6. CDR3 in DNA: TGCGCCAGCAGCCCCCGAGGGACAGGGAACACTGAAGCTTTCTTT. It translates to CASSPRGTGNTEAFF. The full variable domain, completed using reference TRBV5-1 and TRBJ1-1, is KAGVTQTPRYLIKTRGQQVTLSCSPISGHRSVSWYQQTPGQGLQFLFEYFSETQRNKGNFPGRFSGRQFSNSRSEMNVSTLELGDSALYLCASSPRGTGNTEAFFGQGTRLTVV.

The V call is TRBV9, the J call TRBJ1-1; D call uncertain. Germline lookup yields CDR1 SGDLS and CDR2 YYNGEE. The CDR3 is 11 residues long. The V end was cut by 4 bases, the J end by 4 bases, with 5 bases between. The CDR3 reads CASSRSTEAFF. Written as DNA, the CDR3 is TGTGCCAGCAGCAGGAGCACTGAAGCTTTCTTT.

The rearrangement links TRBV19 to TRBJ1-2; 8 nucleotides align to TRBD1. The CDR3 extends over 13 amino acids. The germline V gene has CDR1 LNHDA and CDR2 SQIVND (reference sequence). The V and J ends lost 3 bases and 6 bases, in that order; junction bases with no gene match: 3. CDR3 coding DNA: TGTGCCAGTAGTATCGGACAGGGCGATGGCTACACCTTC. As protein: CASSIGQGDGYTF.

This clone was seen a single time. This rearrangement joins TRBV2 to TRBJ1-6; TRBD1 matches at 7 bases. The V gene's germline CDR1 is SNHLY and CDR2 FYNNEI. V lost 8 bases and J lost 8; bases outside the gene matches: 6. The CDR3 length is 13 residues. CDR3: CASQGQPYSPLHF. The CDR3 DNA reads TGTGCCAGCCAGGGACAGCCTTATTCACCCCTCCACTTT.

The V gene is TRBV7-2, the J gene TRBJ2-2; TRBD2 might be the D (6 bases). CDR3 length: 17 residues. V was trimmed by 1 base and J by 8 bases, leaving 20 bases between them. Germline V lookup: CDR1 SGHTA, CDR2 FQGNSA. The CDR3 DNA reads TGTGCCAGCAGCTTAGTGAGTAGAGCCGGGAGCACTGGGGAGCTGTTTTTT. Protein: CASSLVSRAGSTGELFF.

The gene calls are TRBV4-1 and TRBJ2-7; TRBD2 might be the D (5 bases). The CDR3 length is 15 residues. V was shortened by 0 bases and J by 1 base, with 10 bases between the two germline ends. Germline V gives CDR1 MGHRA, CDR2 YSYEKL. The CDR3 DNA reads as TGCGCCAGCAGCCAAGAGTTTGGCGGGTCCTACGAGCAGTACTTC. Translating it yields CASSQEFGGSYEQYF.

V gene TRBV6-4 combines with J gene TRBJ2-1; 8 positions agree with TRBD2. The V gene end was trimmed by 4 bases and the J gene end by 6 bases; junction bases not matched to a gene: 5. This CDR3 spans 14 amino acids. Germline CDR1 is MRHNA and CDR2 is SNTAGT. The CDR3 DNA reads as TGTGCCAGCAGTGGGATAGCGGGACTCAATGAGCAGTTCTTC. Residues: CASSGIAGLNEQFF.

V gene TRBV5-4 combines with J gene TRBJ1-4, with D unclear. The CDR3 length is 13 residues. Per germline, CDR1 SGHNT and CDR2 YYREEE (reference sequence). Trimming pared 4 bases from V and 6 bases from J, leaving 10 bases between. CDR3 sequence (DNA): TGTGCCAGCAGCGAGGGAATGGATGAAAAACTGTTTTTT. It translates to CASSEGMDEKLFF. Together with reference TRBV5-4 and TRBJ1-4, the CDR3 gives the full variable domain: ETGVTQSPTHLIKTRGQQVTLRCSSQSGHNTVSWYQQALGQGPQFIFQYYREEENGRGNFPPRFSGLQFPNYSSELNVNALELDDSALYLCASSEGMDEKLFFGSGTQLSVL.

This chain connects TRBV10-3 to TRBJ1-4; TRBD1 might be the D (5 bases). Germline values: CDR1 ENHRY, CDR2 SYGVKD. Trimming took 10 bases from V and 6 from J, leaving 15 bases between them. The CDR3 spans 13 residues. The CDR3 sequence is CATLGSRDEKLFF. DNA for the CDR3: TGTGCCACGCTTGGCAGCAGGGATGAAAAACTGTTTTTT.

CDR3 region: CASSPRQDQETQYF. Here the CDR3 DNA reads TGTGCCAGCTCACCAAGGCAGGACCAAGAGACCCAGTACTTC. This chain connects TRBV18 to TRBJ2-5, with D unclear. Trimming took 2 bases from V and 0 from J, leaving 7 bases between them. The CDR3 runs 14 residues. The germline V gene encodes CDR1 KGHSH and CDR2 LQKENI. Filled out from reference TRBV18 and TRBJ2-5, the complete variable domain reads NAGVMQNPRHLVRRRGQEARLRCSPMKGHSHVYWYRQLPEEGLKFMVYLQKENIIDESGMPKERFSAEFPKEGPSILRIQQVVRGDSAAYFCASSPRQDQETQYFGPGTRLLVL.

The genes are TRBV30 and TRBJ2-5, with 8 bases identical to TRBD1. CDR1 GTSNPN and CDR2 SVGIG come from the germline V gene (reference sequence). The junction had 6 bases not matched to a gene; V was cut back by 4 bases and J by 5 bases. The CDR3 totals 13 residues. The CDR3 loop reads CAWISGGYETQYF. In DNA form, the CDR3 reads TGTGCCTGGATTTCAGGGGGCTACGAGACCCAGTACTTC.

The chain uses TRBV7-8 and TRBJ2-5, with 7 nucleotides matching TRBD2. Germline lookup yields CDR1 SGHVS and CDR2 FQNEAQ. The CDR3 has 14 amino acids. Germline trimming cut 5 bases from V and 4 bases from J; bases unmatched to any gene: 7. The CDR3 here is CASSARPGGETQYF. The CDR3 coding sequence is TGTGCCAGCAGCGCTAGGCCGGGGGGAGAGACCCAGTACTTC. Full variable domain (rest looked up from reference TRBV7-8 and TRBJ2-5): GAGVSQSPRYKVAKRGQDVALRCDPISGHVSLFWYQQALGQGPEFLTYFQNEAQLDKSGLPSDRFFAERPEGSVSTLKIQRTQQEDSAVYLCASSARPGGETQYFGPGTRLLVL.

The gene calls are TRBV10-2 and TRBJ2-7; 7 nucleotides agree with TRBD2. Germline V gene sequence: CDR1 WSHSY, CDR2 SAAADI. The CDR3 runs to 15 residues. V was pared by 3 bases and J by 4 bases, with 9 bases of the junction left unmatched. The CDR3 nucleotides are TGCGCCAGCAGTGATTTAGCGGGTGTACTATACGAGCAGTACTTC. The encoded protein is CASSDLAGVLYEQYF.

This chain joins TRBV13 and TRBJ2-2; possibly TRBD2 for D (5 bases). The CDR3 has 15 residues. Germline CDR1 is PRHDT and CDR2 is FYEKMQ (reference sequence). Trimming stripped 0 bases from V and 9 bases from J, with 14 bases between. Here the CDR3 reads CASSLGGTRSRELFF. The CDR3 coding sequence is TGTGCCAGCAGCTTAGGTGGTACTAGATCCCGGGAGCTGTTTTTT.

The chain joins TRBV19 to TRBJ1-1; a possible D gene is TRBD1 (5 bases). Trimming pared 5 bases from V and 5 bases from J, leaving 15 bases between. CDR1 and CDR2 from the germline V gene are LNHDA and SQIVND (reference sequence). The CDR3 has 14 residues. CDR3 sequence (DNA): TGTGCCAGTAGTGTACAGGTTGGTGAAACTGAAGCTTTCTTT. Translated, it gives CASSVQVGETEAFF.

This clone was recorded a few times. The chain is built from TRBV27 and TRBJ1-1, with 8 bases identical to TRBD1. Germline V CDR1 and CDR2: MNHEY, SMNVEV (reference sequence). The CDR3 spans 17 residues. After removal of 5 bases from V and 0 bases from J, the junction contained 11 bases not matched to a gene. The CDR3 DNA is TGTGCCAGCAGTACTCTGGACAGGGCAGCATTGAACACTGAAGCTTTCTTT. Protein sequence: CASSTLDRAALNTEAFF.

The chain has TRBV4-2 and TRBJ2-7; TRBD2 aligns across 7 bases. The V and J ends lost 1 base and 0 bases, in that order; junction bases with no gene match: 9. CDR1 is LGHNA and CDR2 is YNFKEQ in the germline V gene. CDR3 length: 17 amino acids. CDR3 amino acids: CASSQGGGGEASYEQYF. The CDR3 DNA follows: TGTGCCAGCAGCCAAGGTGGTGGGGGGGAGGCCTCCTACGAGCAGTACTTC.

The chain employs TRBV27 and TRBJ1-4, with D perhaps matching TRBD1 (6 bases). The CDR3 is made up of 14 amino acids. Trimming stripped 6 bases from V and 1 base from J, with 9 bases between. The germline V gene encodes CDR1 MNHEY and CDR2 SMNVEV (reference sequence). CDR3 protein: CASRTGITNEKLFF. The CDR3 region has the DNA TGTGCCAGCAGAACAGGGATAACTAATGAAAAACTGTTTTTT.

The chain has TRBV2 and TRBJ2-1; TRBD2 matches at 8 bases. The CDR3 has 14 amino acids. The germline CDR1 and CDR2 sequences are SNHLY and FYNNEI. Unmatched junction bases numbered 2, after V lost 2 bases and J lost 5 bases. The CDR3 nucleotides are TGTGCCAGCAGTGAACGGGGGGGGCACAATGAGCAGTTCTTC. Translation gives CASSERGGHNEQFF. Complete variable domain (other parts from reference TRBV2 and TRBJ2-1): EPEVTQTPSHQVTQMGQEVILRCVPISNHLYFYWYRQILGQKVEFLVSFYNNEISEKSEIFDDQFSVERPDGSNFTLKIRSTKLEDSAMYFCASSERGGHNEQFFGPGTRLTVL.

The chain uses TRBV28 and TRBJ1-5, with 8 bases identical to TRBD1. The CDR3 is made up of 14 amino acids. The V and J ends lost 6 bases and 2 bases, in that order; junction bases with no gene match: 3. From germline, CDR1 is MDHEN and CDR2 SYDVKM. CDR3 sequence reads: CASRHRGGNQPQHF. CDR3 DNA sequence: TGTGCCAGCAGACACAGGGGGGGCAATCAGCCCCAGCATTTT.

The V and J genes are TRBV27 and TRBJ2-1; D not certain. This CDR3 region has 14 residues. V was trimmed by 1 base and J by 4 bases, leaving 8 bases between them. Germline V CDR1 and CDR2: MNHEY, SMNVEV (reference sequence). Here the CDR3 DNA reads TGTGCCAGCAGTTTATATGGAGATTACAATGAGCAGTTCTTC. Translating gives CASSLYGDYNEQFF.

The rearrangement uses TRBV7-9 and TRBJ1-1; weak D call: TRBD1 (6 bases). With 7 bases removed from V and 0 bases from J, the gap between germline ends came to 9 bases. CDR3 length: 13 amino acids. Germline loops: CDR1 SEHNR, CDR2 FQNEAQ (reference sequence). This chain's CDR3 is CASMGQMNTEAFF. The CDR3 region has the DNA TGTGCCAGCATGGGACAAATGAACACTGAAGCTTTCTTT. The complete variable domain, with remaining parts taken from reference TRBV7-9 and TRBJ1-1, reads DTGVSQNPRHKITKRGQNVTFRCDPISEHNRLYWYRQTLGQGPEFLTYFQNEAQLEKSRLLSDRFSAERPKGSFSTLEIQRTEQGDSAMYLCASMGQMNTEAFFGQGTRLTVV.